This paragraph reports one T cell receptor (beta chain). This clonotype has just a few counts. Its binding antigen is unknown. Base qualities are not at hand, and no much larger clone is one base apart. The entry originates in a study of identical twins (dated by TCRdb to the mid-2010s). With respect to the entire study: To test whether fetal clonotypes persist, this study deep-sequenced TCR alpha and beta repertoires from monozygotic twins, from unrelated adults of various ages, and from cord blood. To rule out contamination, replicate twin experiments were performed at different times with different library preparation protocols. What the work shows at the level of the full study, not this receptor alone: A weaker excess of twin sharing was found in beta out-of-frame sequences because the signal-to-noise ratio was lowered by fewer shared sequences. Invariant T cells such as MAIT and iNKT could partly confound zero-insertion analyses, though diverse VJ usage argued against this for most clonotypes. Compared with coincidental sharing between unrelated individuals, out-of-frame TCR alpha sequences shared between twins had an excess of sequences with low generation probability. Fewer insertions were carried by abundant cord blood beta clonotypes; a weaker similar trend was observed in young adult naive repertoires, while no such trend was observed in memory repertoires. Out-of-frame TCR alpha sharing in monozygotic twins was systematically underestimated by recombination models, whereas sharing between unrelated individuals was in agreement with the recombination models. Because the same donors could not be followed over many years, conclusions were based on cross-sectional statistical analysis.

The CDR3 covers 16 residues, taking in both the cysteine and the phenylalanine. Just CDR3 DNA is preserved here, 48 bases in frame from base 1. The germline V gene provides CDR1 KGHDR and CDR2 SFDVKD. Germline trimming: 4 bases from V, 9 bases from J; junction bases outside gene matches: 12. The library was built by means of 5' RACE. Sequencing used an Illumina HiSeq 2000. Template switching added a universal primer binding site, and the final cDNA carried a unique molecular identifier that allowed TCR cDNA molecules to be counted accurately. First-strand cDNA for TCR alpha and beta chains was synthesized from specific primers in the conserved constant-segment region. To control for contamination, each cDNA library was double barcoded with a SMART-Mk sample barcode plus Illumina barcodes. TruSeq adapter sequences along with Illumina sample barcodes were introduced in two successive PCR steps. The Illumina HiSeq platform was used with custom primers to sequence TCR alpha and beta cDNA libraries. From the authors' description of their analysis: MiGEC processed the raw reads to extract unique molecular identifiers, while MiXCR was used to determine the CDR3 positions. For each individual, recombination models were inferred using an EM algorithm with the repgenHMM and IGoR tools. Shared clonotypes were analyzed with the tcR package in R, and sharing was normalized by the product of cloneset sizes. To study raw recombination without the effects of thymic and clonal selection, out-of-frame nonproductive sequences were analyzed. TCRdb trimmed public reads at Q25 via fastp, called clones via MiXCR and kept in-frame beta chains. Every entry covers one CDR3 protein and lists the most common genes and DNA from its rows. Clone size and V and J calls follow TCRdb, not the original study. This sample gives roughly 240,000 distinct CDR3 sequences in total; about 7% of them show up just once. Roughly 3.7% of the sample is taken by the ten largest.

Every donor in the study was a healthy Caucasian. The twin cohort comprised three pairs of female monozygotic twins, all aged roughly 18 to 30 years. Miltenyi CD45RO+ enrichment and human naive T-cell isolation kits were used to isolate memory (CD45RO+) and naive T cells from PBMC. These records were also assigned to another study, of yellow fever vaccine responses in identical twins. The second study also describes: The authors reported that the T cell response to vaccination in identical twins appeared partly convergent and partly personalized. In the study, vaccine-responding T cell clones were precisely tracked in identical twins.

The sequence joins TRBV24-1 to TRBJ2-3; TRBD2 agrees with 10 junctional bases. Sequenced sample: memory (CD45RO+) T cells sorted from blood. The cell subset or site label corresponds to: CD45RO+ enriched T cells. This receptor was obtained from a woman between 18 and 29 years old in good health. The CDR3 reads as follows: CATSDPLAGVPGTQYF. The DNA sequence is TGTGCCACCAGTGACCCCCTAGCGGGAGTCCCAGGGACGCAGTATTTT.